This passage covers 20 T cell receptor beta chains from one sample sequenced in a study of T cell responses to AZD1222 COVID-19 vaccine. Only in-frame clones appear in the TCRdb table, and some are missing; sequencing was by immunoSEQ multiplex PCR. Altogether over 140,000 clones are present, around nine tenths being singletons, with the ten largest covering 4% to 5.5%. Material: peripheral blood, obtained on day 0 of AZD1222 vaccination. The receptors derive from an adult in good health.

The chain employs TRBV6-5 and TRBJ1-3; D gene ambiguous. V lost 5 bases to trimming and J lost 2 bases, with 10 bases between them. CDR1 and CDR2 (germline): MNHEY, SVGAGI. The CDR3 length is 14 residues. The CDR3 DNA follows: TGTGCCAGCAGTAACGGGTTGGCTGGAAACACCATATATTTT. This sequence encodes CASSNGLAGNTIYF.

V gene TRBV25-1 combines with J gene TRBJ1-6; D is unresolved. V was shortened by 5 bases and J by 0 bases, with 5 bases between the two germline ends. Per the germline V gene, CDR1 is MGHDK and CDR2 is SYGVNS. CDR3 length: 14 residues. CDR3 protein: CASSLNSYNSPLHF. In DNA form, the CDR3 reads TGTGCCAGCAGTTTGAACTCCTATAATTCACCCCTCCACTTT.

The V and J genes are TRBV9 and TRBJ2-1; D is unresolved. Germline V gene lookup returns CDR1 SGDLS and CDR2 YYNGEE. This CDR3 is built from 12 residues. The ends were cut back, 0 bases at V and 8 bases at J, with 6 bases in the middle. The CDR3 region has the DNA TGTGCCAGCAGCGTAGTTTCGGATGAGCAGTTCTTC. It yields the protein CASSVVSDEQFF.

The table lists this clone with a count of one. The chain combines TRBV5-4 with TRBJ1-5; no clear D. V lost 5 bases, J lost 4 bases, and 7 bases lay in between. The CDR3 is made up of 12 amino acids. Looked up from germline, CDR1 is SGHNT and CDR2 is YYREEE (reference sequence). The CDR3 DNA is TGTGCCAGCAGTTACGGGAATCAGCCCCAGCATTTT. Translation gives CASSYGNQPQHF.

V usage is TRBV6-6 and J usage is TRBJ1-2; D ambiguous. The germline gives CDR1 MNHNY, CDR2 SVGAGI (reference sequence). The CDR3 is 14 residues long. The V and J ends lost 0 bases and 6 bases respectively, with 11 bases between them. CDR3 protein: CASSYSGSVNGYTF. The CDR3, as DNA: TGTGCCAGCAGTTACTCGGGCAGCGTAAATGGCTACACCTTC.

The chain recombines TRBV5-4 with TRBJ1-5; no definite D call. Germline values: CDR1 SGHNT, CDR2 YYREEE (reference sequence). The CDR3 is 13 residues long. V lost 1 base, J lost 4 bases, and 6 bases lay in between. As DNA, the CDR3 is TGTGCCAGCAGCTTGTTTGGTAATCAGCCCCAGCATTTT. It yields the protein CASSLFGNQPQHF. Looking up the rest from reference TRBV5-4 and TRBJ1-5 gives the full variable domain: ETGVTQSPTHLIKTRGQQVTLRCSSQSGHNTVSWYQQALGQGPQFIFQYYREEENGRGNFPPRFSGLQFPNYSSELNVNALELDDSALYLCASSLFGNQPQHFGDGTRLSIL.

The chain carries TRBV10-3 and TRBJ1-1; D unclear. CDR1 is ENHRY, CDR2 SYGVKD, per germline. The CDR3 covers 16 residues. Deletions cut 0 bases from V and 3 bases from J, with 14 bases between. CDR3 coding DNA: TGTGCCATCAGTGAGTCGGGAGCGCCGCGTTACACTGAAGCTTTCTTT. Protein: CAISESGAPRYTEAFF.

This chain uses TRBV28 with TRBJ1-3; no definite D call. Germline loops: CDR1 MDHEN, CDR2 SYDVKM. This CDR3 region has 16 residues. With 2 bases removed from V and 3 bases from J, the gap between germline ends came to 14 bases. DNA of the CDR3: TGTGCCAGCAGTTTAACCTCAGGTTATGTTGGAAACACCATATATTTT. Protein sequence: CASSLTSGYVGNTIYF.

The rearrangement uses TRBV24-1 and TRBJ1-4, with D maybe TRBD1 (5 bases). V lost 3 bases, J lost 5 bases, and 9 bases lay in between. The CDR3 is made up of 14 amino acids. Germline V gene data show CDR1 as KGHDR and CDR2 as SFDVKD. The CDR3 coding sequence is TGTGCCACCAGTGATACGGGGACGAATGAAAAACTGTTTTTT. Translation: CATSDTGTNEKLFF.

This chain connects TRBV6-1 to TRBJ2-7, with TRBD2 matching 13 bases. CDR1 and CDR2 from the germline V gene are MNHNS and SASEGT. This CDR3 spans 16 amino acids. Trimming removed 4 bases from V and 2 bases from J; junction bases left unmatched: 5. The CDR3 spells CASSGWTSGGAYEQYF. As DNA, the CDR3 is TGTGCCAGCAGTGGATGGACTAGCGGGGGAGCCTACGAGCAGTACTTC.

This chain joins TRBV7-2 and TRBJ2-3; D uncertain. Germline-derived CDR1 and CDR2 are SGHTA and FQGNSA. Deletions cut 5 bases from V and 5 bases from J, with 8 bases between. The CDR3 extends over 12 amino acids. The CDR3 is CASSATEDTQYF. DNA of the CDR3: TGTGCCAGCAGCGCAACAGAAGATACGCAGTATTTT. Filled out from reference TRBV7-2 and TRBJ2-3, the complete variable domain reads GAGVSQSPSNKVTEKGKDVELRCDPISGHTALYWYRQSLGQGLEFLIYFQGNSAPDKSGLPSDRFSAERTGGSVSTLTIQRTQQEDSAVYLCASSATEDTQYFGPGTRLTVL.

V gene TRBV18 combines with J gene TRBJ2-7; 8 bases are a match to TRBD1. V gave up 2 bases and J gave up 1 base; unmatched junction bases: 7. The CDR3 has 16 amino acids. Germline assignment: CDR1 KGHSH and CDR2 LQKENI. For the CDR3, the DNA is TGTGCCAGCTCACCAACGGCCGGGACAGGATCCTACGAGCAGTACTTC. Translated, it gives CASSPTAGTGSYEQYF. The full variable domain, its missing parts supplied by reference TRBV18 and TRBJ2-7, is NAGVMQNPRHLVRRRGQEARLRCSPMKGHSHVYWYRQLPEEGLKFMVYLQKENIIDESGMPKERFSAEFPKEGPSILRIQQVVRGDSAAYFCASSPTAGTGSYEQYFGPGTRLTVT.

This chain connects TRBV18 to TRBJ1-6; D unclear. V lost 3 bases and J lost 7, with 10 bases in between. CDR3 size: 14 residues. From germline, CDR1 is KGHSH and CDR2 LQKENI. The CDR3, as DNA: TGTGCCAGCTCACCCTCAGTACAGAATTCACCCCTCCACTTT. Translated, it gives CASSPSVQNSPLHF.

The V call is TRBV13, the J call TRBJ2-3, with 10 bases matching TRBD2. The CDR3 is 15 residues long. After removal of 4 bases from V and 6 bases from J, the junction contained 7 bases not matched to a gene. Germline V lookup: CDR1 PRHDT, CDR2 FYEKMQ (reference sequence). CDR3 sequence reads: CASSSAGGPFDTQYF. The DNA for the CDR3 is TGTGCCAGCAGCTCAGCGGGGGGGCCATTTGATACGCAGTATTTT.

Concerning this clone itself: Relative to the germline gene, one junction end is altered; a read error may explain this. This chain links TRBV6-5 with TRBJ2-4; 11 bases match TRBD1. CDR1 and CDR2 (germline): MNHEY, SVGAGI. CDR3 length equals 13 residues. In DNA, the CDR3 is TGTGCCAGCAGTACCCCACACGGGACAGGGGGGATCTTC. Amino acid sequence: CASSTPHGTGGIF.

The V and J genes are TRBV3-1 (or the pseudogene TRBV3-2) and TRBJ2-3, with 13 bases that match TRBD2. Looked up from germline, CDR1 is LGHDT and CDR2 is YNNKEL (reference sequence). The CDR3 runs 15 residues. The J segment lost 4 bases and the V segment lost 4 bases, leaving 2 bases of the junction unmatched. The CDR3 region has the DNA TGTGCCAGCAGCCGAACTAGCGGGGGGGCAGATACGCAGTATTTT. Its protein is CASSRTSGGADTQYF.

The CDR3 region is CASSLDWDSAYEQYF. The CDR3 DNA reads as TGCGCCAGCAGCTTGGATTGGGACAGCGCCTACGAGCAGTACTTC. This chain uses TRBV5-1 with TRBJ2-7, with 7 positions matching TRBD1. The CDR3 contains 15 residues. With 0 bases clipped from V and 2 bases from J, the junction kept 5 bases outside the gene matches. The germline CDR1 and CDR2 sequences are SGHRS and YFSETQ. Full variable domain (missing parts from reference TRBV5-1 and TRBJ2-7): KAGVTQTPRYLIKTRGQQVTLSCSPISGHRSVSWYQQTPGQGLQFLFEYFSETQRNKGNFPGRFSGRQFSNSRSEMNVSTLELGDSALYLCASSLDWDSAYEQYFGPGTRLTVT.

The V and J genes are TRBV28 and TRBJ2-1; D may be TRBD1 or TRBD2 (5 bases each). The V gene lost 4 bases and the J gene lost 3 bases, with 19 bases spanning the gap. The CDR3 length is 17 residues. Germline V CDR1 and CDR2: MDHEN, SYDVKM. Here the CDR3 DNA reads TGTGCCAGCAGTTCGGGGCGGAGTAGAGTAAACTACAATGAGCAGTTCTTC. As protein: CASSSGRSRVNYNEQFF.

The V gene is TRBV28, the J gene TRBJ1-5, with 7 bases fitting TRBD1. V lost 6 bases to trimming and J lost 3 bases; unmatched junction nucleotides: 11. The CDR3 has 16 residues. The germline V gene has CDR1 MDHEN and CDR2 SYDVKM. CDR3 in amino acids: CASRAFLQGNNQPQHF. CDR3 bases: TGTGCCAGCAGGGCCTTCTTACAGGGGAACAATCAGCCCCAGCATTTT.

The rearrangement joins TRBV18 to TRBJ2-2; tentatively, D is TRBD2 (6 bases). Germline CDR1 KGHSH, CDR2 LQKENI. This CDR3 comprises 12 residues. Trimming shortened V by 8 bases and J by 7 bases, and 11 bases separated the two germline ends. The CDR3 region has the DNA TGTGCCAGCGCAGGAGGGGTCGGGGAGCTGTTTTTT. Translated: CASAGGVGELFF.